This T cell receptor (beta chain) is from a study of CD8+ T cells in alopecia areata. General study points: Clonality exceeded that of normal scalp in lesional scalp, most notably in alopecia totalis/universalis. Shared TCR sequences were less clear between patients than in mice, possibly partly from HLA diversity.

Isolated RNA was reverse transcribed into cDNA used as the sequencing template. TCRdb's copy holds only in-frame clones and misses some; the assay was immunoSEQ multiplex PCR. The profile shows approximately 180,000 clones, just under 60% of them singletons. In alopecia areata patients, both lesional scalp punch biopsies and peripheral blood were collected. This clone was observed a few times. What it recognizes is unknown. This CDR3 comprises 14 residues. CDR1 SGHVS and CDR2 FQNEAQ come from the germline V gene. Between the trimmed V and J ends, which lost 3 bases and 2 bases, there was a span of 5 bases.

Sequences were derived from CD4+ T cells sorted from blood, sampled at week 0. This sequence was found in a human donor with alopecia areata. The chain links TRBV7-8 to TRBJ2-6; unclear D gene. CDR3 nucleotides: TGTGCCAGCAGCTTCCAGCCTGGGGCCAACGTCCTGACTTTC. Amino acid sequence: CASSFQPGANVLTF.